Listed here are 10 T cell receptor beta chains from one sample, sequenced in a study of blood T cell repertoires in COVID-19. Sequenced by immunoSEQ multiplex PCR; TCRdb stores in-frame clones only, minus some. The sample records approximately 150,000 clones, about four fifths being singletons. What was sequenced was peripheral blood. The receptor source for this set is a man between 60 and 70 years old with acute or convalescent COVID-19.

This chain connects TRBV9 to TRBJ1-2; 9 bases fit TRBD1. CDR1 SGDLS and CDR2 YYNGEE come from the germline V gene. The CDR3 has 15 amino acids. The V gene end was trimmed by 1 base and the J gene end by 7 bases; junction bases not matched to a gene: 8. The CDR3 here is CASSVLTGGESGYTF. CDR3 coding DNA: TGTGCCAGCAGCGTACTGACAGGGGGAGAAAGTGGCTACACCTTC.

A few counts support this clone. Here the CDR3 reads CSVAGGGVQETQYF. In DNA, the CDR3 is TGCAGCGTTGCTGGCGGGGGGGTCCAAGAGACCCAGTACTTC. The chain employs TRBV29-1 and TRBJ2-5, with 9 nucleotides matching TRBD2. V lost 4 bases to trimming and J lost 1 base; unmatched junction nucleotides: 4. The CDR3 is made up of 14 amino acids. The germline CDR1 and CDR2 sequences are SQVTM and ANQGSEA.

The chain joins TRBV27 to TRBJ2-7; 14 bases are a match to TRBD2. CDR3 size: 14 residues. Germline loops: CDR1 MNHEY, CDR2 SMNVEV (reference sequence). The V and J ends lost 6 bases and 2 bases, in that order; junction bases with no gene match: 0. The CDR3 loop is CASRGLAGAYEQYF. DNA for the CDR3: TGTGCCAGCAGGGGACTAGCGGGAGCCTACGAGCAGTACTTC.

The CDR3 spells CASRAGTGMLSTEAFF. The CDR3 region has the DNA TGTGCCAGCAGAGCCGGGACAGGGATGTTGAGCACTGAAGCTTTCTTT. The chain links TRBV2 to TRBJ1-1; 9 bases map to TRBD1. Germline V gives CDR1 SNHLY, CDR2 FYNNEI. Trimming removed 6 bases from V and 4 bases from J; junction bases left unmatched: 12. The CDR3 length is 16 residues. Variable domain in full (rest from reference TRBV2 and TRBJ1-1): EPEVTQTPSHQVTQMGQEVILRCVPISNHLYFYWYRQILGQKVEFLVSFYNNEISEKSEIFDDQFSVERPDGSNFTLKIRSTKLEDSAMYFCASRAGTGMLSTEAFFGQGTRLTVV.

For the CDR3, the DNA is TGTGCCAGCAGTAGACGGGACAGGGCCCAAGAGACCCAGTACTTC. This gives the protein CASSRRDRAQETQYF. The chain links TRBV6-5 to TRBJ2-5, with 9 bases aligning to TRBD1. Germline-derived CDR1 and CDR2 are MNHEY and SVGAGI. The CDR3 consists of 15 residues. V gave up 5 bases and J gave up 1 base; unmatched junction bases: 5.

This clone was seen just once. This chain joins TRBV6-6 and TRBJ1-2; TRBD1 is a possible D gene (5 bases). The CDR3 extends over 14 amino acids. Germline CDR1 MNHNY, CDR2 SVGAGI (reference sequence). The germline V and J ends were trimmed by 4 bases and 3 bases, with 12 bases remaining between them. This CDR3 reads CASSSRGEDYGYTF. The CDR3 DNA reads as TGTGCCAGCAGTTCACGGGGGGAGGACTATGGCTACACCTTC.

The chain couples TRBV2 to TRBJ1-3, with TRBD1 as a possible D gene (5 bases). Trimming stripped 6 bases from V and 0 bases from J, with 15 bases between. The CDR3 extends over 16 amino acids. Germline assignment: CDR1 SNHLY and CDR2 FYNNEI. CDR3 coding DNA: TGTGCCAGCAGCGCGGTCAGGGCGAGCTCTGGAAACACCATATATTTT. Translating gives CASSAVRASSGNTIYF.

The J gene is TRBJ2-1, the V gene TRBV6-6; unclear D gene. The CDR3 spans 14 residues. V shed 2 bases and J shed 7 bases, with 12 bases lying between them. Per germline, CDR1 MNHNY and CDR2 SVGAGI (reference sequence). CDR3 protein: CASSYSPSVNEQFF. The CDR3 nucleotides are TGTGCCAGCAGTTACAGCCCCTCTGTAAATGAGCAGTTCTTC.

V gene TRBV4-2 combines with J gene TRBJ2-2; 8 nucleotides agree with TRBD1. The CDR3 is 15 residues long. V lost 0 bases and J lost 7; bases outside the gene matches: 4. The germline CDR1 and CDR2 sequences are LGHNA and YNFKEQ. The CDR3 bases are TGTGCCAGCAGCCAAGACAGGGGGCGCATCGGGGAGCTGTTTTTT. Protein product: CASSQDRGRIGELFF.

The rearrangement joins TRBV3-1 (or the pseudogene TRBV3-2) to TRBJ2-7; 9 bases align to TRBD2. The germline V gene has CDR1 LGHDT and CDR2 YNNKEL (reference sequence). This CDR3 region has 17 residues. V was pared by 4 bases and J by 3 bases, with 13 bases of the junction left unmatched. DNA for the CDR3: TGTGCCAGCAGCCGGACCGGCGGGAGGGCCACAATCTACGAGCAGTACTTC. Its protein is CASSRTGGRATIYEQYF.